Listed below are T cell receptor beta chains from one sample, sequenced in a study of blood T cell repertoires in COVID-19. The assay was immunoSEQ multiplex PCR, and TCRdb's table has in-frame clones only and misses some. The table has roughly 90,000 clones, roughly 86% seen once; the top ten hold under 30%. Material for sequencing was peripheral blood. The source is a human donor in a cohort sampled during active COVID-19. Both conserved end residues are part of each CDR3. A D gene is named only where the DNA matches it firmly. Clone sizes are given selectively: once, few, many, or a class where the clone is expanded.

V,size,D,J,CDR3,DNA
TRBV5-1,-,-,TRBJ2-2,CASSRPRDTPGSTGELFF,TGCGCCAGCAGCCGACCTAGGGACACCCCCGGTAGCACCGGGGAGCTGTTTTTT
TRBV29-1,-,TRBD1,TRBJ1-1,CSVRLGQGIQYTEAFF,TGCAGCGTGCGACTTGGACAGGGTATTCAATACACTGAAGCTTTCTTT
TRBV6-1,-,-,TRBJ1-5,CASSEVRVEQPQHF,TGTGCCAGCAGTGAAGTCAGGGTTGAGCAGCCCCAGCATTTT
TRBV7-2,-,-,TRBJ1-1,CASSLEAGRRGTEAFF,TGTGCCAGCAGCTTAGAGGCGGGCAGGCGGGGAACTGAAGCTTTCTTT
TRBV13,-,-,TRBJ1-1,CASSLVGPPAFF,TGTGCCAGCAGCTTAGTGGGGCCCCCTGCTTTCTTT
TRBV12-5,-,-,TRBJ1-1,CASGLSHGTRNTEAFF,TGTGCTAGTGGTTTGAGTCACGGGACAAGGAACACTGAAGCTTTCTTT
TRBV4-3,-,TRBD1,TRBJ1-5,CASSRRQGVDQPQHF,TGCGCCAGCAGCCGAAGACAGGGGGTGGACCAGCCCCAGCATTTT
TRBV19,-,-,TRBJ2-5,CASSIGRVQETQYF,TGTGCCAGTAGTATAGGACGGGTACAAGAGACCCAGTACTTC
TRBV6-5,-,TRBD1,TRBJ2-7,CASRPGQTYEQYF,TGTGCCAGCAGACCGGGACAGACCTACGAGCAGTACTTC
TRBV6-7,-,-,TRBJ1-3,CATPALGGRESGNTIYF,TGTGCCACCCCCGCTTTGGGGGGGCGGGAGTCTGGAAACACCATATATTTT
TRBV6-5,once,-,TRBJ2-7,CASRKDGAVYEQYF,TGTGCCAGCAGGAAGGATGGGGCTGTCTACGAGCAGTACTTC
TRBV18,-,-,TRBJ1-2,CASSPGQNYGYTF,TGTGCCAGCTCACCAGGGCAGAACTATGGCTACACCTTC
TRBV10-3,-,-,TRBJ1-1,CAITGTQNTEAFF,TGTGCCATCACCGGGACACAGAACACTGAAGCTTTCTTT
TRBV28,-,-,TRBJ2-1,CASTADRVYNEQFF,TGTGCCAGCACCGCTGATAGAGTCTACAATGAGCAGTTCTTC
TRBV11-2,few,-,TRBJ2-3,CASSLVGGRTQYF,TGTGCCAGCAGCTTAGTCGGCGGGCGTACGCAGTATTTT
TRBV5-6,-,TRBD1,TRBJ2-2,CASSPGQGTGELFF,TGTGCCAGCAGCCCGGGACAGGGCACCGGGGAGCTGTTTTTT
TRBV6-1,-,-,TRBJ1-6,CASSEALGQHNSPLHF,TGTGCCAGCAGTGAAGCGCTCGGACAACATAATTCACCCCTCCACTTT